One sample yielded the 20 T cell receptor beta chains listed below, sequenced in a study of blood T cell repertoires in COVID-19. The protocol was immunoSEQ multiplex PCR, while the TCRdb copy is restricted to in-frame clones and leaves out a portion. The top ten clones hold 6.2% of a sample with roughly 120,000 clones, around 80% of them seen once. Sequencing used peripheral blood. These receptor sequences come from a man in his 70s with acute or convalescent COVID-19.

The chain links TRBV5-1 to TRBJ2-2; 8 nucleotides line up with TRBD2. This CDR3 region has 16 residues. Germline values: CDR1 SGHRS, CDR2 YFSETQ. V gave up 0 bases and J gave up 6 bases; unmatched junction bases: 7. CDR3 sequence reads: CASSLGSGAMAGELFF. CDR3 coding DNA: TGCGCCAGCAGCTTGGGTAGCGGGGCCATGGCCGGGGAGCTGTTTTTT.

This clone was observed once. The chain is built from TRBV5-1 and TRBJ2-1, with D possibly matching TRBD1 (5 bases). The CDR3 is made up of 15 amino acids. Germline V CDR1 and CDR2: SGHRS, YFSETQ. V was pared by 6 bases and J by 7 bases, with 20 bases between. In nucleotides, the CDR3 is TGCGCCAGCAAAAGATCCGGCACAGGACCAAATGAGCAGTTCTTC. It translates to CASKRSGTGPNEQFF.

The V and J genes are TRBV11-3 and TRBJ2-2; TRBD1 aligns across 9 bases. The germline V gene encodes CDR1 SGHNT and CDR2 YENEEA. The ends lost 5 bases at V and 4 bases at J; junction bases unmatched: 11. CDR3 length: 17 residues. The CDR3 region has the DNA TGTGCCAGCAGCACCTCGGGACAGGGTCTCGGCACCGGGGAGCTGTTTTTT. This sequence encodes CASSTSGQGLGTGELFF.

This clone was found once. The CDR3 DNA reads TGTGCCAGCAGCCCGAAAGGGGACAGGGTAGATGAAAAACTGTTTTTT. Protein sequence: CASSPKGDRVDEKLFF. V is TRBV7-9 and J is TRBJ1-4; 9 bases map to TRBD1. V gave up 5 bases and J gave up 6 bases; unmatched junction bases: 10. The CDR3 has 16 residues. The germline gives CDR1 SEHNR, CDR2 FQNEAQ (reference sequence).

This clone was picked up one time. This sequence joins TRBV7-2 and TRBJ1-1; TRBD1 might be the D (5 bases). The germline V gene encodes CDR1 SGHTA and CDR2 FQGNSA. The CDR3 extends over 15 amino acids. The germline V and J ends were trimmed by 2 bases and 1 base, with 11 bases remaining between them. The CDR3 DNA reads TGTGCCAGCAGCTTATTCGGGCAGGGGAACACTGAAGCTTTCTTT. Translated: CASSLFGQGNTEAFF.

J is TRBJ2-1 and V is TRBV7-3, with 12 bases matching TRBD2. CDR3 length: 19 amino acids. Germline lookup yields CDR1 SGHTA and CDR2 FQGTGA. Losses at the gene ends were 1 base for V and 0 bases for J; bases not matched to a gene: 7. Here the CDR3 reads CASSLRLAGGPGSYNEQFF. DNA of the CDR3: TGTGCCAGCAGCTTAAGGCTAGCGGGAGGGCCTGGCTCCTACAATGAGCAGTTCTTC.

The rearrangement links TRBV7-2 to TRBJ1-4, with D possibly matching TRBD1 (5 bases). Germline CDR1 SGHTA, CDR2 FQGNSA. Trimming shortened V by 5 bases and J by 8 bases, and 18 bases separated the two germline ends. The CDR3 runs 15 residues. For the CDR3, the DNA is TGTGCCAGCAGCCCCACCTGGGGGGGAAGGGAAAAACTGTTTTTT. Its translation: CASSPTWGGREKLFF. The variable domain in full, completed from reference TRBV7-2 and TRBJ1-4, reads GAGVSQSPSNKVTEKGKDVELRCDPISGHTALYWYRQSLGQGLEFLIYFQGNSAPDKSGLPSDRFSAERTGGSVSTLTIQRTQQEDSAVYLCASSPTWGGREKLFFGSGTQLSVL.

The genes are TRBV5-1 and TRBJ2-3; 7 bases agree with TRBD1. V shed 0 bases and J 3 bases; nucleotides not matched to a gene: 4. The CDR3 length is 15 residues. Germline loops: CDR1 SGHRS, CDR2 YFSETQ. The CDR3 sequence is CASSLETGSTDTQYF. CDR3 coding DNA: TGCGCCAGCAGCTTGGAGACAGGGAGTACAGATACGCAGTATTTT.

V usage is TRBV21-1 and J usage is TRBJ1-4; TRBD1 is the table's D call and was not checked against the DNA. TRBV21-1 is labeled a pseudogene. The CDR3 covers 14 residues. The CDR3 nucleotides read TGTGCCAGCAGCAAAGCGGCAGGGTGGGAAAAACTGTTTTTT. Amino acid sequence: CASSKAAGWEKLFF.

The V call is TRBV7-3, the J call TRBJ2-5, with 8 bases that match TRBD2. The CDR3 consists of 15 residues. V gave up 1 base and J gave up 1 base; unmatched junction bases: 2. Germline V gives CDR1 SGHTA, CDR2 FQGTGA. CDR3 DNA: TGTGCCAGCAGCTTAAGCGGGGGGACCCAAGAGACCCAGTACTTC. It codes for CASSLSGGTQETQYF.

The gene calls are TRBV10-2 and TRBJ2-1; 10 bases are shared with TRBD1. This CDR3 region has 14 residues. The V and J ends lost 4 bases and 7 bases, in that order; junction bases with no gene match: 4. The germline CDR1 and CDR2 sequences are WSHSY and SAAADI. CDR3 protein: CASSGQGARNEQFF. Written as DNA, the CDR3 is TGCGCCAGCAGTGGACAGGGGGCGCGAAATGAGCAGTTCTTC.

The chain recombines TRBV7-8 with TRBJ2-1; the D is unclear. The length of the CDR3 is 11 residues. Deletions cut 5 bases from V and 8 bases from J, with 7 bases between. Looked up from germline, CDR1 is SGHVS and CDR2 is FQNEAQ. As DNA, the CDR3 is TGTGCCAGCAGCCCTGTCTATGAGCAGTTCTTC. Protein product: CASSPVYEQFF. Full variable domain (rest looked up from reference TRBV7-8 and TRBJ2-1): GAGVSQSPRYKVAKRGQDVALRCDPISGHVSLFWYQQALGQGPEFLTYFQNEAQLDKSGLPSDRFFAERPEGSVSTLKIQRTQQEDSAVYLCASSPVYEQFFGPGTRLTVL.

This clone showed up just once. The chain has TRBV2 and TRBJ2-7; 7 positions match TRBD1. Losses at the gene ends were 7 bases for V and 0 bases for J; bases not matched to a gene: 9. This CDR3 contains 15 residues. The germline gives CDR1 SNHLY, CDR2 FYNNEI. The CDR3 DNA reads as TGTGCCAGCACACCTACAGGGGTAGGCTCCTACGAGCAGTACTTC. This gives the protein CASTPTGVGSYEQYF.

V gene TRBV5-5 combines with J gene TRBJ2-3; 9 positions agree with TRBD1. V shed 3 bases and J 4 bases; nucleotides not matched to a gene: 9. This CDR3 region has 16 residues. Per germline, CDR1 SGHKS and CDR2 YYEKEE (reference sequence). The CDR3 loop is CASSSWTGVRADTQYF. The CDR3 bases are TGTGCCAGCAGCTCCTGGACAGGGGTGAGGGCAGATACGCAGTATTTT.

This chain connects TRBV2 to TRBJ2-7; 10 bases line up with TRBD1. Germline V gene sequence: CDR1 SNHLY, CDR2 FYNNEI. The CDR3 spans 15 residues. V lost 8 bases, J lost 6 bases, and 13 bases stayed unmatched. The CDR3 region has the DNA TGTGCCAGCTGGTCACGGGACAGGGGTAAGGGCGAGCAGTACTTC. Amino acid sequence: CASWSRDRGKGEQYF.

The chain employs TRBV6-5 and TRBJ1-5; no clear D. The CDR3 has 13 residues. Germline V lookup: CDR1 MNHEY, CDR2 SVGAGI. Between the trimmed V and J ends, which lost 7 bases and 1 base, there was a span of 8 bases. CDR3 region: CASNMASNQPQHF. Written as DNA, the CDR3 is TGTGCCAGCAATATGGCCAGCAATCAGCCCCAGCATTTT.

This chain links TRBV9 with TRBJ1-2; 7 bases line up with TRBD1. Germline V lookup: CDR1 SGDLS, CDR2 YYNGEE. Germline trimming cut 3 bases from V and 6 bases from J; bases unmatched to any gene: 11. The CDR3 covers 15 residues. The CDR3 is CASSAIDRVGNGYTF. The CDR3 nucleotides are TGTGCCAGCAGCGCCATCGACAGGGTAGGGAATGGCTACACCTTC.

This chain uses TRBV3-1 (or the pseudogene TRBV3-2) with TRBJ2-1, with TRBD2 matching over 9 bases. Germline V gene lookup returns CDR1 LGHDT and CDR2 YNNKEL (reference sequence). This CDR3 spans 15 amino acids. Trimming took 3 bases from V and 6 from J; bases not matched to a gene: 6. The chain's CDR3 is CASSHGGGALNEQFF. The CDR3 DNA is TGTGCCAGCAGCCATGGCGGGGGGGCCCTCAATGAGCAGTTCTTC.

The chain carries TRBV7-8 and TRBJ2-3, with a weak D call TRBD2 (5 bases). V was clipped by 7 bases and J by 6 bases, with 11 bases between them. This CDR3 is 12 amino acids long. Per the germline V gene, CDR1 is SGHVS and CDR2 is FQNEAQ. The CDR3 is CASTPGGDTQYF. The CDR3 nucleotides read TGTGCCAGCACCCCAGGCGGGGATACGCAGTATTTT.

The CDR3 here is CASRSAGAYNEQFF. Here the CDR3 DNA reads TGTGCCAGCAGATCGGCGGGAGCTTACAATGAGCAGTTCTTC. The rearrangement uses TRBV7-8 and TRBJ2-1, with TRBD2 matching 7 bases. CDR1 and CDR2 from the germline V gene are SGHVS and FQNEAQ. J gave up 4 bases and V 6 bases, and 6 bases lay outside the gene matches. The CDR3 loop spans 14 amino acids.